A selection of T cell receptor beta chains follows, all from one sample in a study of OX40 agonist ivuxolimab in advanced cancers. TCRdb's copy holds only in-frame clones and misses some; the assay was immunoSEQ multiplex PCR. The sample has approximately 81,000 clones; 85% to 95% are singletons. The material was CD4+ or CD8+ T cells sorted from blood, obtained in a trial of the OX40 agonist ivuxolimab. The receptors derive from an adult with an advanced solid tumor such as melanoma, head and neck, liver or kidney cancer. Each CDR3 is given with its conserved first and last residue. The D gene is left open where the match is weak. Size tells how often a clone was seen (once, few, many) or the class of an expanded clone, and some rows leave it out.

J gene,V gene,clone size,D gene,CDR3 DNA,CDR3 protein
TRBJ2-7,TRBV5-1,.,TRBD2,TGCGCCAGCAGCTCACCGGGACTAGCGGGTGGGGCCGAGCAGTACTTC,CASSSPGLAGGAEQYF
TRBJ1-1,TRBV27,.,.,TGTGCCAGCACCCCCGGGGGTTACACTGAAGCTTTCTTT,CASTPGGYTEAFF
TRBJ2-5,TRBV19,.,.,TGTGCCTCTCAAGGGGCGAATTTCCAAGAGACCCAGTACTTC,CASQGANFQETQYF
TRBJ2-4,TRBV28,.,.,TGTGCTTGGGGGGAGTTTGGAAACATTCAGTACTTC,CAWGEFGNIQYF
TRBJ2-7,TRBV4-3,.,.,TGCGCCAGCAGCCAAGGAGCTTCCTACGAGCAGTACTTC,CASSQGASYEQYF
TRBJ2-5,TRBV10-3,.,.,TGTGCCACGATCTCCGGGACCCAAGAGACCCAGTACTTC,CATISGTQETQYF
TRBJ2-3,TRBV19,.,.,TGTGCCAGTACCCCGCGGGCAGGATTCACAGATACGCAGTATTTT,CASTPRAGFTDTQYF
TRBJ2-7,TRBV10-3,.,TRBD2,TGTGCCATCAGGGAAGCGGGGGGGCCTTACGAGCAGTACTTC,CAIREAGGPYEQYF
TRBJ2-5,TRBV6-5,.,.,TGTGCCAGCAATCCAGGGAGTGTAGTAAGGGAGACCCAGTACTTC,CASNPGSVVRETQYF
TRBJ2-7,TRBV19,.,.,TGTGCCAGTAGTATTGGTTCCTTGGCCGTGGAGGAGCAGTACTTC,CASSIGSLAVEEQYF
TRBJ1-1,TRBV4-1,.,.,TGCGCCAGCAGCCAAGCGGGGCAGATGAACACTGAAGCTTTCTTT,CASSQAGQMNTEAFF
TRBJ1-2,TRBV28,.,.,TGTGCCAGCAGTTTCGGAGGCGTATGGTCCTATGGCTACACCTTC,CASSFGGVWSYGYTF
TRBJ1-2,TRBV25-1,once,.,TGTGCCAGCAGTGAATGGCTGGGGGCACCCTATGGCTACACCTTC,CASSEWLGAPYGYTF
TRBJ2-7,TRBV9,.,.,TGTGCCAGCAGCGTAGAGCTAGCCACAGTTTACGAGCAGTACTTC,CASSVELATVYEQYF
TRBJ1-2,TRBV7-9,.,.,TGTGCCAGCAGCTTAATCGGACAGCCTAACTATGGCTACACCTTC,CASSLIGQPNYGYTF
TRBJ1-2,TRBV6-5,.,.,TGTGCCAGCAGTATAACAGAAAACTATGGCTACACCTTC,CASSITENYGYTF